These 20 T cell receptor beta chains were sequenced from one sample in a study of blood T cell repertoires in COVID-19. The repertoire was sequenced with immunoSEQ multiplex PCR; TCRdb's copy has only in-frame clones and lacks some. This table has approximately 140,000 clones, over 75% appearing once. Sequencing was carried out using peripheral blood. The receptors stem from a man between 60 and 75 years old with active or convalescent COVID-19.

The chain joins TRBV5-6 to TRBJ1-2, with 9 bases aligning to TRBD1. From germline, CDR1 is SGHDT and CDR2 YYEEEE. V was pared by 4 bases and J by 5 bases, with 12 bases of the junction left unmatched. The length of the CDR3 is 16 residues. The CDR3 bases are TGTGCCAGCAGCCTCCCGGACAGGGGAACTTTATATGGCTACACCTTC. Amino acid sequence: CASSLPDRGTLYGYTF. The full variable domain, rest sourced from reference TRBV5-6 and TRBJ1-2, is DAGVTQSPTHLIKTRGQQVTLRCSPKSGHDTVSWYQQALGQGPQFIFQYYEEEERQRGNFPDRFSGHQFPNYSSELNVNALLLGDSALYLCASSLPDRGTLYGYTFGSGTRLTVV.

The chain uses TRBV7-2 and TRBJ1-1, with TRBD1 identical over 10 bases. Unmatched junction bases numbered 7, after V lost 5 bases and J lost 4 bases. Germline CDR1 SGHTA, CDR2 FQGNSA. The CDR3 is 15 amino acids. The CDR3 DNA reads as TGTGCCAGCAGCGTAAGACAGGGGGCGGGCACTGAAGCTTTCTTT. This codes for CASSVRQGAGTEAFF.

This clone was found a few times. CDR3 DNA sequence: TGTGCCAGCAGCTCGCCGCGGGGGGAGATCTATGAGCAGTTCTTC. It yields the protein CASSSPRGEIYEQFF. The V and J genes are TRBV5-4 and TRBJ2-1; TRBD2 matches at 8 bases. Unmatched junction bases numbered 10, after V lost 3 bases and J lost 8 bases. This CDR3 contains 15 residues. The germline V gene encodes CDR1 SGHNT and CDR2 YYREEE (reference sequence).

This clone was seen more than once but under ten times. The chain uses TRBV2 and TRBJ2-1; 8 bases are shared with TRBD1. The germline V gene has CDR1 SNHLY and CDR2 FYNNEI. This CDR3 is 15 amino acids long. J gave up 4 bases and V 5 bases, and 7 bases lay outside the gene matches. The CDR3 loop reads CASSFQGAGYNEQFF. As DNA, the CDR3 is TGTGCCAGCAGTTTCCAGGGGGCAGGTTACAATGAGCAGTTCTTC.

With regard to this clone: Other DNA sequences within the sample encode an identical CDR3. V usage is TRBV30 and J usage is TRBJ1-5; 11 bases are a match to TRBD1. The junction had 4 bases not matched to a gene; V was cut back by 3 bases and J by 6 bases. The germline gives CDR1 GTSNPN, CDR2 SVGIG (reference sequence). This CDR3 has 14 amino acids. The CDR3 DNA is TGTGCCTGGAGCGGACAGGGGGCCGGTCAGCCCCAGCATTTT. This codes for CAWSGQGAGQPQHF.

Only one count was recorded for this clone. J is TRBJ2-5 and V is TRBV9; D is unresolved. CDR3 length: 12 residues. CDR1 and CDR2 (germline): SGDLS, YYNGEE. The ends were cut back, 2 bases at V and 5 bases at J, with 7 bases in the middle. The chain's CDR3 is CASSVGEETQYF. The CDR3 DNA reads as TGTGCCAGCAGCGTGGGCGAGGAGACCCAGTACTTC. Drawing the rest from reference TRBV9 and TRBJ2-5, the complete variable domain is DSGVTQTPKHLITATGQRVTLRCSPRSGDLSVYWYQQSLDQGLQFLIQYYNGEERAKGNILERFSAQQFPDLHSELNLSSLELGDSALYFCASSVGEETQYFGPGTRLLVL.

V and J are TRBV5-1 and TRBJ1-3; 7 nucleotides line up with TRBD1. The CDR3 length is 14 residues. Trimming at V came to 2 bases and at J to 4 bases, leaving 3 bases not matched to a gene. CDR1 is SGHRS and CDR2 is YFSETQ in the germline V gene. The CDR3 is CASSFGQVGNTIYF. Written as DNA, the CDR3 is TGCGCCAGCAGCTTCGGACAGGTCGGAAACACCATATATTTT.

The CDR3 DNA is TGTGCCAGCAGTCCAGGGGGCGGGACTGAAGCTTTCTTT. Translation: CASSPGGGTEAFF. This sequence joins TRBV3-1 (or the pseudogene TRBV3-2) and TRBJ1-1, with 8 bases lining up with TRBD1. Germline V gene lookup returns CDR1 LGHDT and CDR2 YNNKEL (reference sequence). Trimming took 6 bases from V and 5 from J; bases not matched to a gene: 5. CDR3 length: 13 residues.

The chain combines TRBV7-6 with TRBJ2-7; 8 bases line up with TRBD1. The CDR3 has 19 residues. Looked up from germline, CDR1 is SGHVS and CDR2 is FNYEAQ. Unmatched junction bases numbered 19, after V lost 5 bases and J lost 1 base. The CDR3 bases are TGTGCCAGCAGCAACCTCAGGGGGCCCTCCACCGTCTCATCCTACGAGCAGTACTTC. This codes for CASSNLRGPSTVSSYEQYF.

This chain links TRBV7-2 with TRBJ1-5, with D possibly TRBD1 on 5 matching bases. The CDR3 has 14 residues. Trimming left V 6 bases short and J 0 bases short, with 9 bases between. Germline CDR1 is SGHTA and CDR2 is FQGNSA. CDR3 region: CASSRDSSNQPQHF. CDR3 sequence (DNA): TGTGCCAGCAGTCGAGACAGTAGCAATCAGCCCCAGCATTTT.

The sample holds a few counts of this clone. The V and J genes are TRBV7-9 and TRBJ2-7; a possible D gene is TRBD1 (6 bases). V lost 6 bases to trimming and J lost 0 bases, with 12 bases between them. The germline CDR1 and CDR2 sequences are SEHNR and FQNEAQ (reference sequence). The CDR3 is made up of 14 amino acids. Here the CDR3 reads CASSSTGTSYEQYF. CDR3 DNA sequence: TGTGCCAGCAGTTCCACAGGGACCTCCTACGAGCAGTACTTC.

V usage is TRBV9 and J usage is TRBJ2-5; D gene unclear. V dropped 0 bases and J dropped 2 bases, with 14 bases sitting between them. Germline assignment: CDR1 SGDLS and CDR2 YYNGEE. The CDR3 spans 16 residues. The CDR3 loop is CASSVGGRTTQETQYF. The CDR3 DNA reads TGTGCCAGCAGCGTAGGCGGCAGAACTACGCAAGAGACCCAGTACTTC.

The gene calls are TRBV7-3 and TRBJ2-7, with 9 bases matching TRBD1. This CDR3 has 13 residues. V was clipped by 5 bases and J by 4 bases; unmatched bases: 3. Germline V gene sequence: CDR1 SGHTA, CDR2 FQGTGA. CDR3 sequence: CASSRDRVYEQYF. Written as DNA, the CDR3 is TGTGCCAGCAGCCGGGACAGGGTTTACGAGCAGTACTTC.

V is TRBV9 and J is TRBJ2-7; 7 bases match TRBD1. CDR3 length: 14 amino acids. Germline lookup yields CDR1 SGDLS and CDR2 YYNGEE. The J segment lost 4 bases and the V segment lost 3 bases, leaving 7 bases of the junction unmatched. The CDR3 DNA reads TGTGCCAGCAGCGCCTCATCCAGGGGGTACGAGCAGTACTTC. Amino acid sequence: CASSASSRGYEQYF.

The chain has TRBV2 and TRBJ2-7; 13 positions agree with TRBD2. Germline trimming cut 11 bases from V and 1 base from J; bases unmatched to any gene: 17. Germline loops: CDR1 SNHLY, CDR2 FYNNEI. The CDR3 runs 18 residues. The CDR3 sequence: CAGALGLAGRWLSYEQYF. CDR3 sequence (DNA): TGTGCCGGGGCCTTGGGACTAGCGGGAAGATGGCTTTCCTACGAGCAGTACTTC.

The chain links TRBV7-3 to TRBJ2-1; the match to TRBD1 covers 7 bases. The ends lost 4 bases at V and 7 bases at J; junction bases unmatched: 7. CDR1 SGHTA and CDR2 FQGTGA come from the germline V gene. This CDR3 is built from 14 residues. The CDR3 here is CASSSPGQLNEQFF. CDR3 in DNA: TGTGCCAGCAGCTCGCCGGGACAGCTAAATGAGCAGTTCTTC.

V gene TRBV7-2 combines with J gene TRBJ2-1; no clear D. Germline lookup yields CDR1 SGHTA and CDR2 FQGNSA. The CDR3 has 16 residues. V dropped 4 bases and J dropped 0 bases, with 13 bases sitting between them. CDR3 protein: CASSSIRIGSYNEQFF. In nucleotides, the CDR3 is TGTGCCAGCAGCTCCATCAGGATCGGCTCCTACAATGAGCAGTTCTTC.

This clone was seen just once. The chain couples TRBV2 to TRBJ2-2, with 7 bases identical to TRBD2. There are 14 residues in the CDR3. Germline trimming cut 4 bases from V and 7 bases from J; bases unmatched to any gene: 6. CDR1 and CDR2 from the germline V gene are SNHLY and FYNNEI. The CDR3 spells CASSGRTSVGELFF. In nucleotides, the CDR3 is TGTGCCAGCAGTGGACGGACTAGTGTCGGGGAGCTGTTTTTT. The complete variable domain, with remaining parts taken from reference TRBV2 and TRBJ2-2, reads EPEVTQTPSHQVTQMGQEVILRCVPISNHLYFYWYRQILGQKVEFLVSFYNNEISEKSEIFDDQFSVERPDGSNFTLKIRSTKLEDSAMYFCASSGRTSVGELFFGEGSRLTVL.

The rearrangement joins TRBV9 to TRBJ2-1, with 7 nucleotides matching TRBD2. CDR1 is SGDLS and CDR2 is YYNGEE in the germline V gene. V was pared by 4 bases and J by 3 bases, with 4 bases of the junction left unmatched. The CDR3 has 14 amino acids. The CDR3 coding sequence is TGTGCCAGCAGCCTCCTAGCGGACTACAATGAGCAGTTCTTC. Translated, it gives CASSLLADYNEQFF.

The V call is TRBV21-1, the J call TRBJ1-6. TRBV21-1 is a documented pseudogene. The CDR3 is made up of 19 amino acids. CDR3 coding DNA: TGTGCCAGCAGCAAATTCGTTCGGCGGGGGAGCTCCTATAATTCACCCCTCCACTTT. Residues: CASSKFVRRGSSYNSPLHF.